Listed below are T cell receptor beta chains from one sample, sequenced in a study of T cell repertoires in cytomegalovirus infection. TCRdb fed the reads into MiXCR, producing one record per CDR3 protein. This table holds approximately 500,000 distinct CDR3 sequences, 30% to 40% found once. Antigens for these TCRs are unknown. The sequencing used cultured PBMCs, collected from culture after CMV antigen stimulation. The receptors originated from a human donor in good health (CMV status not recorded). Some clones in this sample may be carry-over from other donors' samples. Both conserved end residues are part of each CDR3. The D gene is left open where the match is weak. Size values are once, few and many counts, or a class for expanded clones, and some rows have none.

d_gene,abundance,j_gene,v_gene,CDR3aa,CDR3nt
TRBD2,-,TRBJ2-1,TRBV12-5,CASGLVGGRFFNEQFF,TGTGCTAGTGGTTTGGTAGGCGGGAGATTCTTCAATGAGCAGTTCTTC
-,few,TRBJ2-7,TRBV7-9,CASSSAGYEQYF,TGTGCCAGCAGCTCCGCTGGCTACGAGCAGTACTTC
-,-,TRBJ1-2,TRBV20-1,CSARDVNNYGYTF,TGCAGTGCTAGAGATGTAAATAACTATGGCTACACCTTC
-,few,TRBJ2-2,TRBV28,CASSSPPELARNTGELFF,TGTGCCAGCAGTTCTCCCCCTGAGCTAGCGCGGAACACCGGGGAGCTGTTTTTT
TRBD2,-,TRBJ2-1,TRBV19,CASTPGASGSNEQFF,TGTGCCAGTACCCCGGGGGCTAGCGGGAGTAATGAGCAGTTCTTC
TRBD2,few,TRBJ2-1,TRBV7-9,CASSGLAGSSYNEQFF,TGTGCCAGCAGCGGACTAGCGGGAAGCTCCTACAATGAGCAGTTCTTC
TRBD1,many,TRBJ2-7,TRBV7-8,CASSPGTGAYEQYF,TGTGCCAGCAGCCCCGGGACAGGGGCCTACGAGCAGTACTTC
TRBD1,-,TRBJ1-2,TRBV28,CASSPGQVEFNTF,TGTGCCAGCAGTCCAGGACAGGTGGAATTTAACACCTTC
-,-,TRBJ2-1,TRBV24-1,CATSDPRNEQFF,TGTGCCACCAGTGATCCCCGCAATGAGCAGTTCTTC
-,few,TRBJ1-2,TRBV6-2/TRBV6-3,CASSQPGPTNYGYTF,TGTGCCAGCAGTCAACCGGGACCGACGAACTATGGCTACACCTTC
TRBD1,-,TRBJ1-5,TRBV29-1,CSVVPGGINQPQHF,TGCAGCGTTGTTCCAGGGGGAATTAATCAGCCCCAGCATTTT
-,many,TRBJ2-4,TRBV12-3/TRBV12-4,CASSLGLAKNIQYF,TGTGCCAGCAGTTTGGGACTAGCCAAAAACATTCAGTACTTC
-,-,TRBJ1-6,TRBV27,CASSLSPPRHNSPLHF,TGTGCCAGCAGTTTATCCCCGCCGAGGCATAATTCACCCCTCCACTTT
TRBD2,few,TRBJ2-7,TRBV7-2,CASSLGLAEVGEQYF,TGTGCCAGCAGCTTAGGACTAGCTGAAGTGGGGGAGCAGTACTTC
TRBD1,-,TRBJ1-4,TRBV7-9,CASSLDRALNEKLFF,TGTGCCAGCAGCCTCGACAGGGCACTTAATGAAAAACTGTTTTTT
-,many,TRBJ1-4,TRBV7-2,CASSSPTATNEKLFF,TGTGCCAGCAGCTCCCCGACAGCAACTAATGAAAAACTGTTTTTT
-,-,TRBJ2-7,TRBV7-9,CASSLGAADTYEQYF,TGTGCCAGCAGCTTAGGAGCGGCGGACACCTACGAGCAGTACTTC
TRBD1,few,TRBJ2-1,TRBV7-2,CASSTQGGMGQFF,TGTGCCAGCAGCACACAGGGGGGTATGGGGCAGTTCTTC
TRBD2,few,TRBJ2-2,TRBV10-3,CAISEETSDTGELFF,TGTGCCATCAGTGAAGAGACTAGCGACACCGGGGAGCTGTTTTTT
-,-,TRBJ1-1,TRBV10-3,CAIRGGFTEAFF,TGTGCCATCAGGGGGGGCTTCACTGAAGCTTTCTTT
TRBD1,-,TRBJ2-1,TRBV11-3,CASSPNPGGYNEQFF,TGTGCCAGCAGCCCCAACCCAGGGGGCTACAATGAGCAGTTCTTC
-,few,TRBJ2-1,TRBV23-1,CASSQRSPGPPPNNEQFF,TGCGCCAGCAGTCAAAGGAGTCCAGGGCCGCCACCCAACAATGAGCAGTTCTTC
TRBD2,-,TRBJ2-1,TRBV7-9,CASSLGSGLAGRTTEQFF,TGTGCCAGCAGCTTAGGGTCGGGACTAGCGGGACGAACGACTGAGCAGTTCTTC
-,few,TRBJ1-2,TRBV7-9,CASSLVDGDIYGYTF,TGTGCCAGCAGCTTAGTGGACGGAGATATCTATGGCTACACCTTC
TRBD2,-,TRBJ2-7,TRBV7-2,CAGSSFMPGGGAGEQYF,TGTGCCGGCAGCTCCTTTATGCCGGGGGGTGGCGCGGGAGAGCAGTACTTC
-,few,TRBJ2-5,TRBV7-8,CASSPSRGPQETQYF,TGTGCCAGCAGTCCAAGTCGGGGGCCGCAAGAGACCCAGTACTTC
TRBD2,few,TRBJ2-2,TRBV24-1,CATSDLQRGLARTGELFF,TGTGCCACCAGTGATTTGCAGAGGGGACTAGCGCGTACCGGGGAGCTGTTTTTT
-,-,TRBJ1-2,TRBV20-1,CSASPDAGYTF,TGCAGTGCTAGTCCTGACGCCGGCTACACCTTC
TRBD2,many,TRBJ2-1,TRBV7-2,CASSARWRMGEGYNEQFF,TGTGCCAGCAGCGCCAGATGGAGGATGGGGGAGGGCTACAATGAGCAGTTCTTC
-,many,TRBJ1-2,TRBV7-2,CASTPGGGAHGYTF,TGTGCCAGCACCCCGGGCGGAGGGGCGCATGGCTACACCTTC
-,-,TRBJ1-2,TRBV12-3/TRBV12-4,CASSPQRYGYTF,TGTGCCAGCAGCCCTCAGAGGTATGGCTACACCTTC
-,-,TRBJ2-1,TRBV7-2,CASRSKGSYNEQFF,TGTGCCAGCAGATCAAAGGGATCCTACAATGAGCAGTTCTTC
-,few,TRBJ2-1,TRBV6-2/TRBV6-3,CASSYRQYNEQFF,TGTGCCAGCAGTTACCGTCAGTACAATGAGCAGTTCTTC
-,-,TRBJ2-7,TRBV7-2,CASSLGRGHSSYEQYF,TGTGCCAGCAGCTTAGGTCGCGGTCACAGCTCCTACGAGCAGTACTTC
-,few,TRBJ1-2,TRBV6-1,CASSDTVMGAKGNGYTF,TGTGCCAGCAGTGACACGGTCATGGGAGCCAAGGGGAATGGCTACACCTTC
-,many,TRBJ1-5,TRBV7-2,CASSLGDGQPQHF,TGTGCCAGCAGCTTAGGTGATGGTCAGCCCCAGCATTTT
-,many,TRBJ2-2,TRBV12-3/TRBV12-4,CASSLVTGSTGELFF,TGTGCCAGCAGTTTGGTTACAGGGAGCACCGGGGAGCTGTTTTTT
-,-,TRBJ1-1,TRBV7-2,CASSPNLLNTEAFF,TGTGCCAGCAGCCCTAATCTGCTGAACACTGAAGCTTTCTTT
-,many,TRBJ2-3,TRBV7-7,CASSLEGVDTQYF,TGTGCTAGCAGCCTGGAGGGTGTAGATACGCAGTATTTT
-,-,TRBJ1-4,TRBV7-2,CASRRMGASGLGKLFF,TGTGCCAGCAGAAGAATGGGTGCGTCGGGCTTAGGAAAACTGTTTTTT
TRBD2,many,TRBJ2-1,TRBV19,CASLAGTSSYNEQFF,TGTGCCAGCCTCGCCGGGACTAGCTCTTACAATGAGCAGTTCTTC
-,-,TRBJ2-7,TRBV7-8,CASSLVGDRSNEQYF,TGTGCCAGCAGCTTAGTGGGTGACAGGTCTAACGAGCAGTACTTC
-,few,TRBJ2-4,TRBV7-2,CASSLIFLTGLAKNIQYF,TGTGCCAGCAGCTTAATATTTCTTACGGGGCTAGCCAAAAACATTCAGTACTTC
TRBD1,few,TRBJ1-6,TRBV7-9,CASSHGQGNNSPLHF,TGTGCCAGCAGCCACGGACAGGGCAATAATTCACCCCTCCACTTT
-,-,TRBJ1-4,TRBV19,CASSIRTLATNEKLFF,TGTGCCAGTAGTATCCGGACCCTCGCAACTAATGAAAAACTGTTTTTT
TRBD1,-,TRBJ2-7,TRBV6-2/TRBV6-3,CASNRQGDTYEQYF,TGTGCCAGCAACCGACAGGGGGATACCTACGAGCAGTACTTC
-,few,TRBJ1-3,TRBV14,CASSQTGQTVLGTIYF,TGTGCCAGCAGCCAAACTGGACAGACAGTTTTGGGCACCATATATTTT
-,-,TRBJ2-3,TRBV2,CASTMDYRPDTQYF,TGTGCCAGCACTATGGACTACCGACCGGATACGCAGTATTTT
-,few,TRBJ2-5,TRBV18,CASSLQTSTEGETQYF,TGTGCCAGCTCATTACAGACGAGCACGGAGGGGGAGACCCAGTACTTC